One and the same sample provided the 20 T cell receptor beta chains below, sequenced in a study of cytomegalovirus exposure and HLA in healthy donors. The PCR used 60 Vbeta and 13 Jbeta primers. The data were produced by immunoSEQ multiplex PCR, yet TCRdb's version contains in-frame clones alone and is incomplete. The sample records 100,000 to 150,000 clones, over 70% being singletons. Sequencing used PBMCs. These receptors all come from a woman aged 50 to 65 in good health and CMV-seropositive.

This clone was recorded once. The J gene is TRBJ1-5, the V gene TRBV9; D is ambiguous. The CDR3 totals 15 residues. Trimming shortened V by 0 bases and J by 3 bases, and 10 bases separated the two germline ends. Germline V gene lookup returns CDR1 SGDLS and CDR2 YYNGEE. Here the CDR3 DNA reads TGTGCCAGCAGCGTAGAGGACTACCCCAATCAGCCCCAGCATTTT. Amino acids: CASSVEDYPNQPQHF.

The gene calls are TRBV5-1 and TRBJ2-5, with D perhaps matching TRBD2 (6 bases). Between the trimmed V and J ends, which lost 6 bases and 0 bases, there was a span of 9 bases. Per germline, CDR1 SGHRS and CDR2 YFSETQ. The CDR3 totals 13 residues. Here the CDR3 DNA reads TGCGCCAGCACCCGGGACTACCAAGAGACCCAGTACTTC. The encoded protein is CASTRDYQETQYF.

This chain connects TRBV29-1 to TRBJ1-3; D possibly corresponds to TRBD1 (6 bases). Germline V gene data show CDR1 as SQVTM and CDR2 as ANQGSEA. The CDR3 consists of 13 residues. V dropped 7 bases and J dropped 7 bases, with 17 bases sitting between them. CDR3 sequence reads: CSGRTAIGNTIYF. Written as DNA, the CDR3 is TGCAGCGGCAGGACAGCAATTGGGAACACCATATATTTT.

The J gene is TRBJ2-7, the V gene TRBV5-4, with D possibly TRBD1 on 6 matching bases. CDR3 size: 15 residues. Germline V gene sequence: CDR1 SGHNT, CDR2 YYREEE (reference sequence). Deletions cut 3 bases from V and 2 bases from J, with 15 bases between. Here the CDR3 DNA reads TGTGCCAGCAGCTACCTACAGGGTTTGGCCTACGAGCAGTACTTC. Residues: CASSYLQGLAYEQYF. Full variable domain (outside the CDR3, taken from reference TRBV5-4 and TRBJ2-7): ETGVTQSPTHLIKTRGQQVTLRCSSQSGHNTVSWYQQALGQGPQFIFQYYREEENGRGNFPPRFSGLQFPNYSSELNVNALELDDSALYLCASSYLQGLAYEQYFGPGTRLTVT.

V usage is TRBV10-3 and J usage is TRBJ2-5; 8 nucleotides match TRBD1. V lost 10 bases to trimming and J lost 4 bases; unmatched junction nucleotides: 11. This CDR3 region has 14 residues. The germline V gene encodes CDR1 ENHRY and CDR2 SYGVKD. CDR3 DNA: TGTGCCACCGCAGGACAGGGACGTCTAGAGACCCAGTACTTC. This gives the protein CATAGQGRLETQYF.

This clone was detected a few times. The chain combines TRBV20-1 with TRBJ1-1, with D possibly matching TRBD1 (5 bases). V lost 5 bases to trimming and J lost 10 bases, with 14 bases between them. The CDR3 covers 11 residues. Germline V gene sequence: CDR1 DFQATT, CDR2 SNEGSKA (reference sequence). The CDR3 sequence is CSAAGRWGAFF. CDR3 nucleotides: TGCAGTGCTGCAGGGCGCTGGGGAGCTTTCTTT.

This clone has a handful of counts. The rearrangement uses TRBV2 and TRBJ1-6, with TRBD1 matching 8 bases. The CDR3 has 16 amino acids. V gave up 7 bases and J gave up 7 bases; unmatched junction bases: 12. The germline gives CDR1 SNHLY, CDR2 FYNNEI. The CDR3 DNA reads TGTGCCAGCAAGAAAAGCAACAGGGGGGCGAATTCACCCCTCCACTTT. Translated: CASKKSNRGANSPLHF. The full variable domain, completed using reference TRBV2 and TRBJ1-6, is EPEVTQTPSHQVTQMGQEVILRCVPISNHLYFYWYRQILGQKVEFLVSFYNNEISEKSEIFDDQFSVERPDGSNFTLKIRSTKLEDSAMYFCASKKSNRGANSPLHFGNGTRLTVT.

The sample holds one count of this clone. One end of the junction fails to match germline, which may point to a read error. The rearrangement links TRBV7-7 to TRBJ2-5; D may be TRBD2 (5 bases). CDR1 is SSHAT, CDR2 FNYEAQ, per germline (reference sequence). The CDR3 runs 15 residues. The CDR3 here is CASSDDYPPAETQYF. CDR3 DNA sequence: TGTGCTAGCAGTGACGACTACCCCCCCGCGGAGACCCAGTACTTC.

CDR3 sequence (DNA): TGTGCCAGCAGCCCAAGACAGCAAGACCCTTCGGTCCCGACAGATACGCAGTATTTT. Its translation is CASSPRQQDPSVPTDTQYF. The chain is built from TRBV7-6 and TRBJ2-3; D is possibly TRBD1 (5 bases). Trimming pared 5 bases from V and 3 bases from J, leaving 27 bases between. CDR1 SGHVS and CDR2 FNYEAQ come from the germline V gene. CDR3 size: 19 residues.

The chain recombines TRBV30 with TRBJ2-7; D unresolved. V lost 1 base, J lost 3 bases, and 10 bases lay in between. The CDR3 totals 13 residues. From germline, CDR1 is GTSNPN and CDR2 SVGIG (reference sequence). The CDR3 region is CAWSGTPLYEQYF. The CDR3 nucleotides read TGTGCCTGGAGTGGCACTCCTCTCTACGAGCAGTACTTC. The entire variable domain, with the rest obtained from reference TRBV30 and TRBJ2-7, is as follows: SQTIHQWPATLVQPVGSPLSLECTVEGTSNPNLYWYRQAAGRGLQLLFYSVGIGQISSEVPQNLSASRPQDRQFILSSKKLLLSDSGFYLCAWSGTPLYEQYFGPGTRLTVT.

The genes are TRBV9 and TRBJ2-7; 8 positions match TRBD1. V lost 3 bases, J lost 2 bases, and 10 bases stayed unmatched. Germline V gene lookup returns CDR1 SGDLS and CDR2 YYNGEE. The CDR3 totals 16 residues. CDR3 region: CASSGRGDRSPYEQYF. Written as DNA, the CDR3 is TGTGCCAGCAGCGGGAGGGGGGACAGGAGTCCCTACGAGCAGTACTTC.

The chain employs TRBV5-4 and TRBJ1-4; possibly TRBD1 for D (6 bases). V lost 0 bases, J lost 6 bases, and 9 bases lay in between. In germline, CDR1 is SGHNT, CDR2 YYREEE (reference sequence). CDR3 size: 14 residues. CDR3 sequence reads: CASSLGGGDEKLFF. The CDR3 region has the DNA TGTGCCAGCAGCTTGGGTGGGGGCGATGAAAAACTGTTTTTT.

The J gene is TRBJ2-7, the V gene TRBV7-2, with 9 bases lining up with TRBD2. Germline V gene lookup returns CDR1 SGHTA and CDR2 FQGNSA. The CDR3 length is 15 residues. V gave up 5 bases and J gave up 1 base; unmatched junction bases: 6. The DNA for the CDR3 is TGTGCCAGCAGCGGAACTAGCGGGTCTTCCTACGAGCAGTACTTC. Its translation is CASSGTSGSSYEQYF.

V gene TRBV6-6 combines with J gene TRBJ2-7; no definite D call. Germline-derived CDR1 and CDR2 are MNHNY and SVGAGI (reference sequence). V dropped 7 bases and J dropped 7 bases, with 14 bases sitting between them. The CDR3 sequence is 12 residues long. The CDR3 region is CASTSRPGEQYF. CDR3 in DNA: TGTGCCAGCACCTCTCGTCCCGGGGAGCAGTACTTC.

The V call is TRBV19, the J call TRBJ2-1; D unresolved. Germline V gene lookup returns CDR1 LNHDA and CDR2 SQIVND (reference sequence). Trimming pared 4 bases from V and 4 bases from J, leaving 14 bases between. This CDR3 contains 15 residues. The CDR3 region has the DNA TGTGCCAGTAGTAATCCTAGGAACGAGTACAATGAGCAGTTCTTC. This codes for CASSNPRNEYNEQFF.

CDR3 sequence: CASRGGTYEQYF. In DNA form, the CDR3 reads TGTGCCAGCAGAGGGGGTACCTACGAGCAGTACTTC. The chain recombines TRBV27 with TRBJ2-7; possibly TRBD1 for D (6 bases). The CDR3 has 12 amino acids. Per the germline V gene, CDR1 is MNHEY and CDR2 is SMNVEV (reference sequence). Deletions cut 6 bases from V and 2 bases from J, with 8 bases between.

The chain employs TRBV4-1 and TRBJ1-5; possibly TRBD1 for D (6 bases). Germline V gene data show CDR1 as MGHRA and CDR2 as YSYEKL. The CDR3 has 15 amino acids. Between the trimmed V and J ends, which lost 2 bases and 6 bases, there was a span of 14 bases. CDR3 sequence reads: CASSQIQGSGQPQHF. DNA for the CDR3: TGCGCCAGCAGCCAAATCCAGGGGAGCGGTCAGCCCCAGCATTTT.

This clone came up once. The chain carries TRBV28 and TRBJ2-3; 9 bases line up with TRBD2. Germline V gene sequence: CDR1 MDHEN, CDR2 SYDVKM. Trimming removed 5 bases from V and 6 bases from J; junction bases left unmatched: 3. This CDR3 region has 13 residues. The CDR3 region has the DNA TGTGCCAGCAGTGGGCTAGCGGGGGATACGCAGTATTTT. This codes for CASSGLAGDTQYF.

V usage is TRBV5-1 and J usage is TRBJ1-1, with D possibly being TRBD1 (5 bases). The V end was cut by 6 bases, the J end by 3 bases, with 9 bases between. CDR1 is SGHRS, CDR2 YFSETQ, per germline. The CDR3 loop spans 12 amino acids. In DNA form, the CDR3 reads TGCGCCAGCAAAGACAGAGACACTGAAGCTTTCTTT. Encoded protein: CASKDRDTEAFF. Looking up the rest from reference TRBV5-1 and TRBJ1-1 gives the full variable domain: KAGVTQTPRYLIKTRGQQVTLSCSPISGHRSVSWYQQTPGQGLQFLFEYFSETQRNKGNFPGRFSGRQFSNSRSEMNVSTLELGDSALYLCASKDRDTEAFFGQGTRLTVV.

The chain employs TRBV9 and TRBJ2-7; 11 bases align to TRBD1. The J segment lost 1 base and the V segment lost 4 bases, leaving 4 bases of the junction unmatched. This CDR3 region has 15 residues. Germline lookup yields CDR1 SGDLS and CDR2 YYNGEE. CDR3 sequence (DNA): TGTGCCAGCAGCCCCCGGGACAGGGGGTCCTACGAGCAGTACTTC. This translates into CASSPRDRGSYEQYF.